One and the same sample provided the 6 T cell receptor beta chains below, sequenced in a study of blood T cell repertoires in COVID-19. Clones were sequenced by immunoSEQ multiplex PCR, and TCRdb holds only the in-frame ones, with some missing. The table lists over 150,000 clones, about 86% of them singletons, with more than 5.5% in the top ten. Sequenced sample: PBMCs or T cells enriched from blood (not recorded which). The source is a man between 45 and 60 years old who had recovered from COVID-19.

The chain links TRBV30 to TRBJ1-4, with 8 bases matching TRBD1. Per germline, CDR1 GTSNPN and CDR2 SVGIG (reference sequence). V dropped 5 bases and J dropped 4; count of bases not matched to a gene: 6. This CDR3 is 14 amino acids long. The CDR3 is CAWDRGSGNEKLFF. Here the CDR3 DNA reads TGTGCCTGGGACAGGGGATCGGGTAATGAAAAACTGTTTTTT.

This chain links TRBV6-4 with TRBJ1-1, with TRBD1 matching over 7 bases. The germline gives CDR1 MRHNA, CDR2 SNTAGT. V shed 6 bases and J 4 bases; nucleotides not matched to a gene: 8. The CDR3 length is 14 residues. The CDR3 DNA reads TGTGCCAGCAGCTTGACAGGGTCCGCCACTGAAGCTTTCTTT. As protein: CASSLTGSATEAFF.

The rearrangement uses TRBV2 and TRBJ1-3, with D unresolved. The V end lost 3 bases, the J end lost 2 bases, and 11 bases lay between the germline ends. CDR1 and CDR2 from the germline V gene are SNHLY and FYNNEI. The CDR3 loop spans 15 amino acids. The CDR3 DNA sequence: TGTGCCAGCAGTGATGGGCAGTATGCTGGAAACACCATATATTTT. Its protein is CASSDGQYAGNTIYF.

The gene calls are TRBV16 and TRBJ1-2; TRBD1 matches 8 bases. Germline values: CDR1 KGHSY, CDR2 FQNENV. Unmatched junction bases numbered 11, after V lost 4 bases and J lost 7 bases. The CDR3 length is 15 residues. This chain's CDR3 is CASSLRQGIVRGYTF. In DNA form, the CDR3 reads TGTGCCAGCAGCCTAAGACAGGGGATAGTTCGTGGCTACACCTTC.

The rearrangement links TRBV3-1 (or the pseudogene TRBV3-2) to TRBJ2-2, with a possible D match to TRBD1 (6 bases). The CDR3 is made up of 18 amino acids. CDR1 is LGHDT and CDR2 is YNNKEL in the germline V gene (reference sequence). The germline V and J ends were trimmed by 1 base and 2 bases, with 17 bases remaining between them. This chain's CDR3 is CASSQARLGGPNTGELFF. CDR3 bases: TGTGCCAGCAGCCAAGCCCGACTTGGGGGCCCAAACACCGGGGAGCTGTTTTTT.

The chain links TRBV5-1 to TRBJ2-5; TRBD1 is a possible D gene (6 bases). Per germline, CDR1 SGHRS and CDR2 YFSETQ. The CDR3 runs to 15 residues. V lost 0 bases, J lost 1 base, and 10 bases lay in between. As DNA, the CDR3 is TGCGCCAGCAGCTTGGCCGGGACACTCCAAGAGACCCAGTACTTC. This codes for CASSLAGTLQETQYF.